One T cell receptor (beta chain) is described in this entry. What it recognizes is unknown. The CDR3 is made up of 14 amino acids. J gave up 5 bases and V 1 base, and 1 base lay outside the gene matches. CDR1 and CDR2 from the germline V gene are MNHNS and SASEGT. Assay: immunoSEQ multiplex PCR; the TCRdb copy retains only in-frame clones and omits some. This table holds about 120,000 clones, more than 75% found once. These data originate in a study of cytomegalovirus exposure and HLA in healthy donors. Study-wide findings and caveats: Most TCR sequences proved rare, with some public TCRs found in many donors.

The sequenced sample consisted of PBMCs. This rearrangement joins TRBV6-1 to TRBJ1-2; TRBD1 matches at 10 bases. The origin of this receptor is a woman aged 30 to 39 in good health and CMV-seronegative. The CDR3: CASSEGGQGYGYTF. CDR3 DNA sequence: TGTGCCAGCAGTGAAGGGGGACAGGGGTATGGCTACACCTTC.